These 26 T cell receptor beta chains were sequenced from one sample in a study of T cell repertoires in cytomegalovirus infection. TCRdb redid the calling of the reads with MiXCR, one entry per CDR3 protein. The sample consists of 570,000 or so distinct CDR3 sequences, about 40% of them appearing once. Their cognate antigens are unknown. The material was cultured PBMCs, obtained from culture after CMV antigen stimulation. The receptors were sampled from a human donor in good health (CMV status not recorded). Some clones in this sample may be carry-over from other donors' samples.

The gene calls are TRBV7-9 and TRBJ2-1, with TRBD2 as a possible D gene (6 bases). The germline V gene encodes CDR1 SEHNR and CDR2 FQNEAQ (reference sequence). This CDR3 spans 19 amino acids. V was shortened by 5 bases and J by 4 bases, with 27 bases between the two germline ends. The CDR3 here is CASSPHGSGMTVAYNEQFF. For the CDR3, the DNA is TGTGCCAGCAGCCCTCACGGGAGTGGTATGACAGTTGCGTACAATGAGCAGTTCTTC.

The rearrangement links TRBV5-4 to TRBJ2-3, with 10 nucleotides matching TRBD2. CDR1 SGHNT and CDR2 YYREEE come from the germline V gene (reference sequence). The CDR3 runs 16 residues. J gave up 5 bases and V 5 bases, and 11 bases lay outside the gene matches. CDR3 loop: CASRPQAGGLGDTQYF. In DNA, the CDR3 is TGTGCCAGCAGACCGCAAGCGGGGGGGCTTGGAGATACGCAGTATTTT.

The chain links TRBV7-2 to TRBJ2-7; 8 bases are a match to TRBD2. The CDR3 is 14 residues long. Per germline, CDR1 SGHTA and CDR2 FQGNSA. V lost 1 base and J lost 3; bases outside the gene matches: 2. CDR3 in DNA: TGTGCCAGCAGCTTAGGACTAGCGAACTACGAGCAGTACTTC. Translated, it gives CASSLGLANYEQYF.

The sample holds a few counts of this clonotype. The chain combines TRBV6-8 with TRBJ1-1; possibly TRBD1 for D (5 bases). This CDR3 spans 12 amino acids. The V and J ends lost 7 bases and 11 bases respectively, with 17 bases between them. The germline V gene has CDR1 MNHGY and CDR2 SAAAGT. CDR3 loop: CASTRGVRTAFF. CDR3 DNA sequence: TGTGCCAGCACCCGGGGGGTCAGGACGGCTTTCTTT.

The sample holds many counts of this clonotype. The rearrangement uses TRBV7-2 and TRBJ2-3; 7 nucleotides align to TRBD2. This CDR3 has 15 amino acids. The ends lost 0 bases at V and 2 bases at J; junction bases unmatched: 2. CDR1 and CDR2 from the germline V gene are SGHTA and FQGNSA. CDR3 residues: CASSLAAGSTDTQYF. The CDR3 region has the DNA TGTGCCAGCAGCTTAGCAGCGGGGTCCACAGATACGCAGTATTTT. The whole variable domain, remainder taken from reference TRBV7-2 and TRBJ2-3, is GAGVSQSPSNKVTEKGKDVELRCDPISGHTALYWYRQSLGQGLEFLIYFQGNSAPDKSGLPSDRFSAERTGGSVSTLTIQRTQQEDSAVYLCASSLAAGSTDTQYFGPGTRLTVL.

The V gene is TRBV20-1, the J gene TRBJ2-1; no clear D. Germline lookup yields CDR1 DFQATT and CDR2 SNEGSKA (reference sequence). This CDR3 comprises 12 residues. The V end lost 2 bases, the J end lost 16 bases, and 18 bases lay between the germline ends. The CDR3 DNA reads TGCAGTGCTAGAAAGGCGGCCGGAGCCTTCTTCTTC. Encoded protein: CSARKAAGAFFF.

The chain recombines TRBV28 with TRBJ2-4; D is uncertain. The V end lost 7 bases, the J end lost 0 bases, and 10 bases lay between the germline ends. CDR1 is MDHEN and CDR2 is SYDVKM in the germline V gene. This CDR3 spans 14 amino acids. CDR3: CASTKSLAKNIQYF. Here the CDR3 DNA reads TGTGCCAGCACCAAAAGTCTAGCCAAAAACATTCAGTACTTC.

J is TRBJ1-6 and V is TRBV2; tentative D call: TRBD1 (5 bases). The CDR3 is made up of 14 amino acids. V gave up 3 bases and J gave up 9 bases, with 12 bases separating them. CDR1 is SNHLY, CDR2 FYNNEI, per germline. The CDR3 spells CASSERGAGSPLHF. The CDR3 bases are TGTGCCAGCAGTGAGAGGGGCGCGGGTTCACCCCTCCACTTT.

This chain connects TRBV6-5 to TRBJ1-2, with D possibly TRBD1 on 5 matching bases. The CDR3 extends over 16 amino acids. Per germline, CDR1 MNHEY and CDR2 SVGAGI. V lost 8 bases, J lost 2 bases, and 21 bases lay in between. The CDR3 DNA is TGTGCCAGCTCCCCAGGGCGGCCGGCGCCCAACTATGGCTACACCTTC. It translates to CASSPGRPAPNYGYTF.

The CDR3, as DNA: TGTGCCAGCAGATCATTTCTAGGGGCGGCCGGGGAGCTGTTTTTT. This codes for CASRSFLGAAGELFF. This rearrangement joins TRBV12-3 or TRBV12-4 to TRBJ2-2, with a tentative D call TRBD1 (5 bases). V was shortened by 6 bases and J by 6 bases, with 17 bases between the two germline ends. The CDR3 totals 15 residues.

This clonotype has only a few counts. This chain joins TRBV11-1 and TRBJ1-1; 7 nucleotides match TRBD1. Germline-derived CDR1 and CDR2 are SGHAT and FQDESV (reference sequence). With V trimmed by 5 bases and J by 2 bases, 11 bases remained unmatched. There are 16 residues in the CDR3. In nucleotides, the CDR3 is TGTGCCAGCAGCCGCTTACCGGGACAGTCTAACACTGAAGCTTTCTTT. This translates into CASSRLPGQSNTEAFF.

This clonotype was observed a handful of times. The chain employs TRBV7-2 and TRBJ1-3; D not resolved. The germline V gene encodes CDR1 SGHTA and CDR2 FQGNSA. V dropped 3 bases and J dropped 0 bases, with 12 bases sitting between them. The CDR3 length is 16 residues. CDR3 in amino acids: CASSLLGGYSGNTIYF. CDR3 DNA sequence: TGTGCCAGCAGCTTGCTGGGCGGATACTCTGGAAACACCATATATTTT.

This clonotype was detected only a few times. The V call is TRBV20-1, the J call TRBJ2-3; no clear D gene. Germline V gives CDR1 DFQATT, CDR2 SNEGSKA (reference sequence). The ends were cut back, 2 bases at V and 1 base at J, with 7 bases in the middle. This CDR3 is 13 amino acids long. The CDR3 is CSARPARTDTQYF. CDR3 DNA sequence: TGCAGTGCTAGACCGGCCCGCACAGATACGCAGTATTTT.

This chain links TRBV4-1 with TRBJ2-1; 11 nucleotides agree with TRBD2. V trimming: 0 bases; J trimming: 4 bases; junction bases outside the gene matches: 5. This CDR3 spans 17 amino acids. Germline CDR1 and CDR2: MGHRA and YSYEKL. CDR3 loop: CASSQDRTSGFYNEQFF. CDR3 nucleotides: TGCGCCAGCAGCCAAGATAGGACTAGCGGGTTTTACAATGAGCAGTTCTTC.

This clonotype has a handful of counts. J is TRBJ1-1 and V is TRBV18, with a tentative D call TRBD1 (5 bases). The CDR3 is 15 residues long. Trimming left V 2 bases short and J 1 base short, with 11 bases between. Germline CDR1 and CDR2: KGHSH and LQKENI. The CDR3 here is CASSPSLRGNTEAFF. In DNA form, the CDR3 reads TGTGCCAGCTCACCAAGTCTTAGGGGGAACACTGAAGCTTTCTTT.

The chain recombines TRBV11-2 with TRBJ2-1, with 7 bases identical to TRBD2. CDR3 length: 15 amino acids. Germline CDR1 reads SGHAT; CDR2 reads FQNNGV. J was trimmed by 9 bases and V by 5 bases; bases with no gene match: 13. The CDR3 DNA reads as TGTGCCAGCAGCCTACCGGCGGGAGTTCCTGGTGAGCAGTTCTTC. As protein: CASSLPAGVPGEQFF.

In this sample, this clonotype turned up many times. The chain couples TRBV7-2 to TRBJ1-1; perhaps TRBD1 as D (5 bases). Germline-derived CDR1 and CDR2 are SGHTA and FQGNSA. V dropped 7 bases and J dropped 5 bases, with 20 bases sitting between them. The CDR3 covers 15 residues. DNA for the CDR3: TGTGCCAGCACCCCTTTTTACGGGGGGTGGACTGAAGCTTTCTTT. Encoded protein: CASTPFYGGWTEAFF.

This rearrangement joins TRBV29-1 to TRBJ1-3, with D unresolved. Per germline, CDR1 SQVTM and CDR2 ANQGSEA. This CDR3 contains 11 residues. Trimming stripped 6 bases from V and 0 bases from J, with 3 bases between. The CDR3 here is CSVSSGNTIYF. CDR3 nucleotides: TGCAGCGTAAGCTCTGGAAACACCATATATTTT.

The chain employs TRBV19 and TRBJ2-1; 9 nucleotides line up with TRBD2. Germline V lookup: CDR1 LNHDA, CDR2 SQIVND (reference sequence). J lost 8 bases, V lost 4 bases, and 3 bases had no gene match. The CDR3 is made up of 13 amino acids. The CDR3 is CASSSGGADEQFF. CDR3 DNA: TGTGCCAGTAGTAGCGGGGGGGCGGATGAGCAGTTCTTC.

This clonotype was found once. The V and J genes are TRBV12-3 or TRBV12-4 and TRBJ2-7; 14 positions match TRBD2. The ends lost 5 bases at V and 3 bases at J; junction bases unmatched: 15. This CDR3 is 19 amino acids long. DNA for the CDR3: TGTGCCAGCAGTCCCGGGACTAGCGGGAGTGCTATTGTAAGCTACGAGCAGTACTTC. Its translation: CASSPGTSGSAIVSYEQYF.

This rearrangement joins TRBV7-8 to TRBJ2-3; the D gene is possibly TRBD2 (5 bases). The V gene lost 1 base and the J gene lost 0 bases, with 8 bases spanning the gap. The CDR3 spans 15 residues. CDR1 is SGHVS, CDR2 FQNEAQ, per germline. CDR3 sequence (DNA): TGTGCCAGCAGCTTAGAGACTACCAGCACAGATACGCAGTATTTT. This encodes CASSLETTSTDTQYF.

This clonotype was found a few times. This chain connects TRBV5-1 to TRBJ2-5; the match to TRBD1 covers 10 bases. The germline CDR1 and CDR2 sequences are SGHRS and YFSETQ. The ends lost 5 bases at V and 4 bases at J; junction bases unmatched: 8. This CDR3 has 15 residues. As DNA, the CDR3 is TGCGCCAGCAGACAACTTGGACAGGGGGGAGAGACCCAGTACTTC. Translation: CASRQLGQGGETQYF.

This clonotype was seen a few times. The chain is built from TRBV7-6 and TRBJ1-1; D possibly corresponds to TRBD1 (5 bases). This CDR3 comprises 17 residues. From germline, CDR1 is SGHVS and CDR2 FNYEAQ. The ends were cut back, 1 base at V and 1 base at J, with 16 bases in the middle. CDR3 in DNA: TGTGCCAGCAGCTTAGACCCCGGGCCGAGGGGGAACACTGAAGCTTTCTTT. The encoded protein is CASSLDPGPRGNTEAFF.

The CDR3 region has the DNA TGTGCCAGTAAGCGGGCTAGCCCTCCCGAATACAATGAGCAGTTCTTC. Its translation is CASKRASPPEYNEQFF. V and J are TRBV19 and TRBJ2-1, with a tentative D call TRBD2 (6 bases). Trimming cost V 7 bases and J 4 bases, with 20 bases left between them. The CDR3 runs to 16 residues. Germline V lookup: CDR1 LNHDA, CDR2 SQIVND (reference sequence).

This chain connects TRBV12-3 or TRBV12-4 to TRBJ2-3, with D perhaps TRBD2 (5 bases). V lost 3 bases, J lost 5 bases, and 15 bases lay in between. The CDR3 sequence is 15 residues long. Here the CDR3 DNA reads TGTGCCAGCAGTTTCGGCTCGGGGAATCGAGATACGCAGTATTTT. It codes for CASSFGSGNRDTQYF.

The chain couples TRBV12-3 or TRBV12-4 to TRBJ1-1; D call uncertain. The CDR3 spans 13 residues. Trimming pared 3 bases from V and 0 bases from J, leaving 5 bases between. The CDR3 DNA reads TGTGCCAGCAGTTTTCCCCTGAACACTGAAGCTTTCTTT. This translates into CASSFPLNTEAFF.